A single sample is the source of the 9 T cell receptor beta chains below, sequenced in a study of blood T cell repertoires in COVID-19 (dated by TCRdb to about 2020). Library generation was performed with the immunoSEQ multiplex PCR assay. As stored in TCRdb, this immuneACCESS dataset retains in-frame rearrangements with V and J assigned. A fraction of the clones does not appear; measured against another copy, unresolved V genes explain less than half of the discrepancy, and the remainder lacks a known reason. Within this sample are a few hundred thousand clones, with roughly 89% of them counted one time only. The ten largest clones take up around 3% of the sample. The sample comprised peripheral blood. The source of these receptors is a woman in her 30s with active or convalescent COVID-19.

This clone has only a few counts. The genes are TRBV2 and TRBJ2-3; TRBD2 is a possible D gene (6 bases). Germline V CDR1 and CDR2: SNHLY, FYNNEI. Deletions cut 4 bases from V and 1 base from J, with 12 bases between. This CDR3 comprises 15 residues. The CDR3 coding sequence is TGTGCCAGCAGTGGGTACGGGGGAGGCACAGATACGCAGTATTTT. It encodes CASSGYGGGTDTQYF. The whole variable domain, remainder taken from reference TRBV2 and TRBJ2-3, is EPEVTQTPSHQVTQMGQEVILRCVPISNHLYFYWYRQILGQKVEFLVSFYNNEISEKSEIFDDQFSVERPDGSNFTLKIRSTKLEDSAMYFCASSGYGGGTDTQYFGPGTRLTVL.

To note about this clone: Other nucleotide sequences in the sample specify the same CDR3. The chain employs TRBV6-5 and TRBJ2-7; TRBD2 might be the D (6 bases). Germline V gene lookup returns CDR1 MNHEY and CDR2 SVGAGI. The CDR3 totals 12 residues. Trimming pared 5 bases from V and 4 bases from J, leaving 9 bases between. This CDR3 is CASSQEGYEQYF. CDR3 nucleotides: TGTGCCAGCAGTCAGGAGGGGTACGAGCAGTACTTC.

The chain joins TRBV7-2 to TRBJ1-2; D is undetermined. The CDR3 extends over 13 amino acids. The ends were cut back, 7 bases at V and 5 bases at J, with 14 bases in the middle. Germline V gives CDR1 SGHTA, CDR2 FQGNSA. The CDR3 sequence is CASTPGSGYGYTF. CDR3 sequence (DNA): TGTGCCAGCACCCCGGGGAGCGGATATGGCTACACCTTC.

The chain is built from TRBV5-5 and TRBJ1-2; 9 positions agree with TRBD1. There are 17 residues in the CDR3. Per the germline V gene, CDR1 is SGHKS and CDR2 is YYEKEE (reference sequence). After removal of 2 bases from V and 0 bases from J, the junction contained 8 bases not matched to a gene. The CDR3 is CASSFMGTGLANYGYTF. As DNA, the CDR3 is TGTGCCAGCAGCTTTATGGGGACAGGGTTGGCTAACTATGGCTACACCTTC.

This chain connects TRBV7-9 to TRBJ2-5, with 7 bases lining up with TRBD2. CDR3 length equals 14 residues. Looked up from germline, CDR1 is SEHNR and CDR2 is FQNEAQ (reference sequence). J gave up 2 bases and V 3 bases, and 3 bases lay outside the gene matches. CDR3 amino acids: CASSFGGRQETQYF. In DNA, the CDR3 is TGTGCCAGCAGCTTTGGCGGGAGACAAGAGACCCAGTACTTC.

This clone was picked up a small number of times. This CDR3 is CASRPRRGEKLFF. The CDR3 region has the DNA TGTGCCAGCAGACCCCGGCGGGGTGAAAAACTGTTTTTT. The genes are TRBV3-1 (or the pseudogene TRBV3-2) and TRBJ1-4; D not certain. This CDR3 region has 13 residues. Germline V gene data show CDR1 as LGHDT and CDR2 as YNNKEL (reference sequence). Trimming took off 6 bases at V and 7 bases at J, with 12 bases between the two ends.

The chain recombines TRBV10-3 with TRBJ1-2; TRBD1 matches at 9 bases. The CDR3 runs to 15 residues. Unmatched junction bases numbered 9, after V lost 4 bases and J lost 6 bases. Germline values: CDR1 ENHRY, CDR2 SYGVKD. Here the CDR3 reads CAISAPDRGNNGYTF. The CDR3 DNA follows: TGTGCCATCAGTGCTCCGGACAGGGGCAATAATGGCTACACCTTC.

The gene calls are TRBV7-2 and TRBJ2-1, with TRBD1 identical over 9 bases. J was trimmed by 7 bases and V by 5 bases; bases with no gene match: 12. Germline V gives CDR1 SGHTA, CDR2 FQGNSA. The CDR3 covers 16 residues. In nucleotides, the CDR3 is TGTGCCAGCAGCGTGAGAACAGGGGGCATCGGTAATGAGCAGTTCTTC. Its translation is CASSVRTGGIGNEQFF. Based on the CDR3 plus reference TRBV7-2 and TRBJ2-1, the full variable domain is GAGVSQSPSNKVTEKGKDVELRCDPISGHTALYWYRQSLGQGLEFLIYFQGNSAPDKSGLPSDRFSAERTGGSVSTLTIQRTQQEDSAVYLCASSVRTGGIGNEQFFGPGTRLTVL.

The count of this clone is one. The chain recombines TRBV5-1 with TRBJ1-2, with 10 bases identical to TRBD1. The CDR3 totals 14 residues. Germline CDR1 and CDR2: SGHRS and YFSETQ. J gave up 8 bases and V 5 bases, and 9 bases lay outside the gene matches. CDR3 protein: CASRHGQGGGGYTF. DNA of the CDR3: TGCGCCAGCAGACACGGACAGGGGGGCGGCGGCTACACCTTC.